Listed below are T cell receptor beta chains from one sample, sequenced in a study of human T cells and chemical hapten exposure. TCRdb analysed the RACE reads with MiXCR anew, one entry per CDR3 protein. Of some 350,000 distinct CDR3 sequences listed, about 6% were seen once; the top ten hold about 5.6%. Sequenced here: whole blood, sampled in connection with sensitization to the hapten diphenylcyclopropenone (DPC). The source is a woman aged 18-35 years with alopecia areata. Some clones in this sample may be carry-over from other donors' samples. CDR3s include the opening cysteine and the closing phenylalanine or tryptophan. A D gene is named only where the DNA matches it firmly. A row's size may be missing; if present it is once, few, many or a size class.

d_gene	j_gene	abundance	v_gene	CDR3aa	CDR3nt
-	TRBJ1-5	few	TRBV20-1	CSARREGNQPQHF	TGCAGTGCTCGTCGAGAGGGCAATCAGCCCCAGCATTTT
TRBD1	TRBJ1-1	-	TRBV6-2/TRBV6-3	CASTVTGGLTEAFF	TGTGCCAGCACGGTAACAGGGGGACTCACTGAAGCTTTCTTT
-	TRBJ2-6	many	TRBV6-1	CASHLLSGANVLTF	TGTGCCAGCCACCTACTCTCTGGGGCCAACGTCCTGACTTTC
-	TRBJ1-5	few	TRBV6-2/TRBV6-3	CASSYSKGSGAHSNQPQHF	TGTGCCAGCAGTTACTCGAAAGGTTCTGGAGCACATAGCAATCAGCCCCAGCATTTT
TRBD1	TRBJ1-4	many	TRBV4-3	CASSPGTGQGNEKLFF	TGCGCCAGCAGCCCCGGGACAGGTCAGGGTAATGAAAAACTGTTTTTT
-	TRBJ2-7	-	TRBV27	CAILPDLRYF	TGTGCCATCCTACCGGACCTGAGGTACTTC
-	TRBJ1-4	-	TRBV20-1	CSANPGRGKLFF	TGCAGCGCTAATCCGGGCCGCGGAAAACTGTTTTTT
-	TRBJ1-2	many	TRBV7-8	CASSLQGYYGYTF	TGTGCCAGCAGCCTGCAAGGATACTATGGCTACACCTTC
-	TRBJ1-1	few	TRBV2	CASTVEGRYMNTEAFF	TGTGCCAGCACCGTAGAGGGAAGATACATGAACACTGAAGCTTTCTTT
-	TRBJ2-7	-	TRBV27	CASSLASPPTYYEQYF	TGTGCCAGCAGTTTAGCGAGTCCCCCGACCTACTACGAGCAGTACTTC
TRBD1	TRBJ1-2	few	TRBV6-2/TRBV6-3	CASSRDSQRYGYTF	TGTGCCAGCAGTCGGGACAGTCAACGCTATGGCTACACCTTC
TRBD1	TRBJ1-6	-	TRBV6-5	CASSQSSPGQSNSPLHF	TGTGCCAGCAGTCAATCAAGCCCGGGACAGTCGAATTCACCCCTCCACTTT
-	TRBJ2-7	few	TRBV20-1	CSANYGYEQYF	TGCAGTGCTAATTATGGGTACGAGCAGTACTTC
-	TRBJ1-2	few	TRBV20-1	CSAREVWGFPSGYTF	TGCAGTGCTAGAGAGGTTTGGGGATTCCCCTCAGGCTACACCTTC
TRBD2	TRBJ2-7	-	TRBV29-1	CSAETSGNYEQYF	TGCAGCGCCGAAACTAGCGGCAACTACGAGCAGTACTTC